Below, 12 T cell receptor beta chains from the same sample are listed, as sequenced in a study of identical twins. TCRdb redid the calling of the 5' RACE reads with MiXCR, one entry per CDR3 protein. The table records approximately 700,000 distinct CDR3 sequences, 15% to 20% of them present only once. The data were also submitted as part of a second study, on T cells expressing NK-cell markers.

The sample was PBMCs. The receptors come from a woman aged 18-29 years in good health.

J is TRBJ1-3 and V is TRBV7-9, with no clear D. The CDR3 runs 15 residues. Between the trimmed V and J ends, which lost 5 bases and 4 bases, there was a span of 15 bases. CDR1 is SEHNR and CDR2 is FQNEAQ in the germline V gene (reference sequence). CDR3 coding DNA: TGTGCCAGCAGCCTAACCCGGACTGCCGGAAACACCATATATTTT. Its translation: CASSLTRTAGNTIYF.

This clonotype was observed a few times. The J gene is TRBJ1-6, the V gene TRBV29-1; 7 bases map to TRBD1. The CDR3 is 13 residues long. The V gene end was trimmed by 7 bases and the J gene end by 11 bases; junction bases not matched to a gene: 11. The V gene's germline CDR1 is SQVTM and CDR2 ANQGSEA. The CDR3 bases are TGCAGCGCCGCCGAGGGACAGCCGCCACCCCTCCACTTT. It codes for CSAAEGQPPPLHF.

The rearrangement joins TRBV5-1 to TRBJ1-1; TRBD1 aligns across 7 bases. J was trimmed by 3 bases and V by 4 bases; bases with no gene match: 9. This CDR3 has 15 amino acids. Germline V gene sequence: CDR1 SGHRS, CDR2 YFSETQ. The CDR3 loop reads CASSGDSGLDTEAFF. Written as DNA, the CDR3 is TGCGCCAGCAGCGGGGACAGCGGGCTGGACACTGAAGCTTTCTTT.

V and J are TRBV5-6 and TRBJ2-5; TRBD2 agrees at 11 bases. CDR1 is SGHDT, CDR2 YYEEEE, per germline. The CDR3 consists of 17 residues. V shed 2 bases and J 1 base; nucleotides not matched to a gene: 7. The CDR3 sequence is CASSFTTGTSGQETQYF. The CDR3 DNA reads TGTGCCAGCAGCTTCACCACCGGGACTAGCGGCCAAGAGACCCAGTACTTC.

The V gene is TRBV5-6, the J gene TRBJ1-2, with D uncertain. Germline V gene sequence: CDR1 SGHDT, CDR2 YYEEEE. This CDR3 has 14 amino acids. V lost 4 bases and J lost 4, with 14 bases in between. DNA for the CDR3: TGTGCCAGCAGCCAAAGAAGCACTAGCTATGGCTACACCTTC. This encodes CASSQRSTSYGYTF.

CDR3 residues: CASSQEIDRAYEQYF. For the CDR3, the DNA is TGTGCCAGCAGCCAAGAAATTGATAGGGCCTACGAGCAGTACTTC. This chain joins TRBV14 and TRBJ2-7, with D unresolved. V lost 0 bases to trimming and J lost 2 bases, with 11 bases between them. From germline, CDR1 is SGHDN and CDR2 FVKESK. The CDR3 sequence is 15 residues long.

There are a few counts of this clonotype. The chain links TRBV29-1 to TRBJ2-3, with D unclear. With 3 bases removed from V and 1 base from J, the gap between germline ends came to 11 bases. Germline CDR1 and CDR2: SQVTM and ANQGSEA. This CDR3 is built from 14 residues. CDR3 residues: CSVDLRARTDTQYF. The CDR3 nucleotides are TGCAGCGTTGATTTAAGGGCGCGCACAGATACGCAGTATTTT.

This clonotype was seen more than once but under ten times. CDR3 nucleotide sequence: TGTGCCAGTAGTATCGTGGTTTCTGGGGCCAACGTCCTGACTTTC. It translates to CASSIVVSGANVLTF. The chain employs TRBV19 and TRBJ2-6; the D is unclear. V was clipped by 3 bases and J by 1 base, with 7 bases between them. Germline-derived CDR1 and CDR2 are LNHDA and SQIVND (reference sequence). The CDR3 covers 15 residues.

The chain combines TRBV27 with TRBJ1-2; D perhaps matches TRBD1 (6 bases). Germline CDR1 MNHEY, CDR2 SMNVEV (reference sequence). V lost 3 bases, J lost 5 bases, and 10 bases lay in between. The CDR3 totals 13 residues. CDR3 DNA: TGTGCCAGCAGTTTCCGGGGGCAGTATGGCTACACCTTC. Its protein is CASSFRGQYGYTF.

This clonotype showed up just a few times. The V call is TRBV20-1, the J call TRBJ2-3, with no clear D. The V end was cut by 0 bases, the J end by 6 bases, with 7 bases between. This CDR3 has 12 amino acids. The germline V gene encodes CDR1 DFQATT and CDR2 SNEGSKA (reference sequence). Written as DNA, the CDR3 is TGCAGTGCTAGAGATTCCGGGGATACGCAGTATTTT. This encodes CSARDSGDTQYF.

This clonotype came up a few times. V is TRBV15 and J is TRBJ2-2; D gene uncertain. This CDR3 contains 12 residues. Between the trimmed V and J ends, which lost 2 bases and 5 bases, there was a span of 3 bases. The V gene's germline CDR1 is LNHNV and CDR2 YYDKDF (reference sequence). CDR3 coding DNA: TGTGCCACCAGCAGATTAACCGGGGAGCTGTTTTTT. Its protein is CATSRLTGELFF.

This clonotype has just a few counts. V and J are TRBV18 and TRBJ1-3, with D tentatively TRBD1 (6 bases). Germline V gene data show CDR1 as KGHSH and CDR2 as LQKENI. This CDR3 region has 15 residues. V lost 3 bases to trimming and J lost 0 bases, with 9 bases between them. CDR3 sequence (DNA): TGTGCCAGCTCACCTGGGACACGCTCTGGAAACACCATATATTTT. Translating gives CASSPGTRSGNTIYF. The complete variable domain, with remaining parts taken from reference TRBV18 and TRBJ1-3, reads NAGVMQNPRHLVRRRGQEARLRCSPMKGHSHVYWYRQLPEEGLKFMVYLQKENIIDESGMPKERFSAEFPKEGPSILRIQQVVRGDSAAYFCASSPGTRSGNTIYFGEGSWLTVV.